A single sample gave rise to the 8 T cell receptor beta chains below, sequenced in a study of Ad26.COV2.S vaccination and SARS-CoV-2 variants. Noted treatment: some 20 received Ad26.COV2.S at low or high dose, single or two shots; 5 received placebo; per-sample allocation not given. Sampling was performed 63 days after the first vaccine or placebo injection. The repertoire was sequenced with immunoSEQ multiplex PCR; TCRdb's copy has only in-frame clones and lacks some. The sample consists of 350,000 to 500,000 clones, 90% of them appearing once. The sequenced sample was peripheral blood, obtained in a trial of Ad26.COV2.S vaccine versus placebo. These receptors were obtained from a person aged 18-65 years who received the Ad26.COV2.S COVID-19 vaccine or a placebo.

The chain combines TRBV7-6 with TRBJ1-6; D unresolved. Germline V CDR1 and CDR2: SGHVS, FNYEAQ. V lost 3 bases, J lost 9 bases, and 12 bases lay in between. CDR3 size: 14 residues. The CDR3 region has the DNA TGTGCCAGCAGCTTTGGCGGGGAAGGTTCACCCCTCCACTTT. Protein: CASSFGGEGSPLHF.

This rearrangement joins TRBV5-4 to TRBJ2-1; 12 bases line up with TRBD1. Looked up from germline, CDR1 is SGHNT and CDR2 is YYREEE (reference sequence). The CDR3 is made up of 17 amino acids. The trim removed 4 bases at V and 8 bases at J, leaving 13 bases unmatched. The CDR3 loop is CASSLLRGTGGEDEQFF. As DNA, the CDR3 is TGTGCCAGCAGCCTACTCCGGGGGACAGGGGGCGAGGATGAGCAGTTCTTC.

The V and J genes are TRBV7-9 and TRBJ2-3; TRBD2 aligns across 7 bases. Germline trimming cut 10 bases from V and 3 bases from J; bases unmatched to any gene: 7. CDR1 is SEHNR, CDR2 FQNEAQ, per germline (reference sequence). This CDR3 is built from 13 residues. In DNA, the CDR3 is TGTGCCACCTTAAGCGGGGCTACAGATACGCAGTATTTT. Its protein is CATLSGATDTQYF.

V gene TRBV12-3 or TRBV12-4 combines with J gene TRBJ2-7; maybe TRBD1 (6 bases). This CDR3 is 12 amino acids long. The V and J ends lost 5 bases and 6 bases respectively, with 11 bases between them. CDR3 loop: CASSPWGREQYF. In DNA, the CDR3 is TGTGCCAGCAGTCCCTGGGGGCGCGAGCAGTACTTC.

The J gene is TRBJ2-3, the V gene TRBV28; 10 bases align to TRBD2. Germline CDR1 MDHEN, CDR2 SYDVKM. Trimming removed 7 bases from V and 6 bases from J; junction bases left unmatched: 25. This CDR3 has 20 residues. CDR3 DNA sequence: TGTGCCAGCATGGCGGGGGTCCCCTTTACGAGCGGGAGGGCGCCCGATACGCAGTATTTT. Translated, it gives CASMAGVPFTSGRAPDTQYF.

The gene calls are TRBV7-9 and TRBJ2-7; 10 bases are shared with TRBD1. There are 11 residues in the CDR3. Germline V lookup: CDR1 SEHNR, CDR2 FQNEAQ (reference sequence). The CDR3 DNA reads as TGTGCCAGCAGCCCAGGACAGGGGGTCGGAGTC. The encoded protein is CASSPGQGVGV.

The gene calls are TRBV24-1 and TRBJ2-1; D could derive from TRBD1 or TRBD2 (5 bases each). This CDR3 contains 17 residues. V lost 1 base, J lost 6 bases, and 18 bases lay in between. CDR1 KGHDR and CDR2 SFDVKD come from the germline V gene. The CDR3 DNA sequence: TGTGCCACCAGTGATTTTGGGACCGGACGGAGTGCCAATGAGCAGTTCTTC. It yields the protein CATSDFGTGRSANEQFF.

The rearrangement links TRBV28 to TRBJ2-1, with 9 bases that match TRBD2. With V trimmed by 5 bases and J by 5 bases, 13 bases remained unmatched. CDR3 size: 17 residues. Germline V gene sequence: CDR1 MDHEN, CDR2 SYDVKM. The CDR3 reads CASSIPLGAGGHNEQFF. CDR3 nucleotides: TGTGCCAGCAGTATCCCGTTGGGAGCGGGAGGCCACAATGAGCAGTTCTTC.